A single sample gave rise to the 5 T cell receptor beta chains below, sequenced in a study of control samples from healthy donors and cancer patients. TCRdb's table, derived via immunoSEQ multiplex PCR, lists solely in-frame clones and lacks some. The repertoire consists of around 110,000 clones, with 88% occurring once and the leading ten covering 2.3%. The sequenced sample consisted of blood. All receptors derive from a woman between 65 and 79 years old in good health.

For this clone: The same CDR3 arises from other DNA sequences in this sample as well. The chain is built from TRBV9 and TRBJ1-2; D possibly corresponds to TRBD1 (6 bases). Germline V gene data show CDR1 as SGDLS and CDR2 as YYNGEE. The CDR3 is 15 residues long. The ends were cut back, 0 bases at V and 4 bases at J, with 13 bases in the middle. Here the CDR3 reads CASSVEEQGLYGYTF. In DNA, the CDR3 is TGTGCCAGCAGCGTAGAGGAACAGGGACTCTATGGCTACACCTTC.

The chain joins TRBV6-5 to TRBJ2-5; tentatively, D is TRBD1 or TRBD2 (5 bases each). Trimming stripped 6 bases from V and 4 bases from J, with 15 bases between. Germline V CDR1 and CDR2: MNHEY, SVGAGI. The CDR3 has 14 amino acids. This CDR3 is CASSLGPGAETQYF. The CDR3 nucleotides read TGTGCCAGCAGCCTCGGCCCCGGGGCAGAGACCCAGTACTTC.

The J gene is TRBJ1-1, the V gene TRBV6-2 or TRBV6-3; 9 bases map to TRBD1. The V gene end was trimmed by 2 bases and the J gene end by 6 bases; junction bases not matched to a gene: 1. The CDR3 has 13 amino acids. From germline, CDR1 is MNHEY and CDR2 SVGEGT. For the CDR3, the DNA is TGTGCCAGCAGTTACCACAGGGGGCCTGAAGCTTTCTTT. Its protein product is CASSYHRGPEAFF.

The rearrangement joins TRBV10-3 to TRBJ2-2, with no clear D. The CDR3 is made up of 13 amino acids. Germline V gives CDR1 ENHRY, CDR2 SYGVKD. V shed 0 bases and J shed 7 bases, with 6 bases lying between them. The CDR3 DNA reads TGTGCCATCAGTGAGTCTACTGGCGGGGAGCTGTTTTTT. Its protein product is CAISESTGGELFF.

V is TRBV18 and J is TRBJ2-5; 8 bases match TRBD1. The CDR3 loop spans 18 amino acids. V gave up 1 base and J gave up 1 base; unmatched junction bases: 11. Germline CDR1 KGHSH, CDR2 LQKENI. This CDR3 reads CASSPQRGTGAIQETQYF. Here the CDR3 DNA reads TGTGCCAGCTCACCACAAAGGGGGACAGGAGCGATCCAAGAGACCCAGTACTTC.